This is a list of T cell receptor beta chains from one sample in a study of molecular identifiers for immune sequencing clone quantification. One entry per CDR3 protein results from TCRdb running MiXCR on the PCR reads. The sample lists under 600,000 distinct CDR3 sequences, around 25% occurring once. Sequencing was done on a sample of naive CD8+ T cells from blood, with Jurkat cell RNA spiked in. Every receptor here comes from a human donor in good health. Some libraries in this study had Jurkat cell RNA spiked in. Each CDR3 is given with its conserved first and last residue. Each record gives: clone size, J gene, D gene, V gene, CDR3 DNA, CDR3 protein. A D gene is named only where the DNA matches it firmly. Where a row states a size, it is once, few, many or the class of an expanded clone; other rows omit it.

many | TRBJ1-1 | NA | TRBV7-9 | TGTGCCAGCAGCCCCCTCGCAGGGTCTAACACTGAAGCTTTCTTT | CASSPLAGSNTEAFF
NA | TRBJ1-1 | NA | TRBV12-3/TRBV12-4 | TGTGCCAGCAGCGAAGGACGGGAAACTGAAGCTTTCTTT | CASSEGRETEAFF
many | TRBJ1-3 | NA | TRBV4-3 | TGCGCCAGCAGCCCTGATATCAGCGCTGGAAACACCATATATTTT | CASSPDISAGNTIYF
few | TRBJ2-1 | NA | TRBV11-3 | TGTGCCAGCAGCGCCCGGGACAACTCCTACAATGAGCAGTTCTTC | CASSARDNSYNEQFF
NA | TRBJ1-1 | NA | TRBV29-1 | TGCAGCGTTGAAGATTTAGGGGACAATTCTGCCACTGAAGCTTTCTTT | CSVEDLGDNSATEAFF
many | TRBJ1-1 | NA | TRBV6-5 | TGTGCCAGCAGCCCCCTTGGGTCGTATGTAACTGAAGCTTTCTTT | CASSPLGSYVTEAFF
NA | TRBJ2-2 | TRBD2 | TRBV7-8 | TGTGCCAGCAGCCGGTCGGCTAGCGGGGGGGCCTTAAGGATCGGGGAGCTGTTTTTT | CASSRSASGGALRIGELFF
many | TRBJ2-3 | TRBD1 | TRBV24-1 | TGTGCCACCAGTGATCCGGGGACGGGGACAGGCACAGATACGCAGTATTTT | CATSDPGTGTGTDTQYF
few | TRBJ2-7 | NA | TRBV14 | TGTGCCAGCAGCCAAGTGAGCAACCTCGAGCAGTACTTC | CASSQVSNLEQYF
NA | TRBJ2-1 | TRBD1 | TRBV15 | TGTGCCACCAGCAGAGTGGGGGGACAGGCCTACAATGAGCAGTTCTTC | CATSRVGGQAYNEQFF
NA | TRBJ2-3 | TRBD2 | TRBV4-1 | TGCGCCAGCAGCCATTTTAGCGGGGATACAGATACGCAGTATTTT | CASSHFSGDTDTQYF
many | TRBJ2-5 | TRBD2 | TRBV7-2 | TGTGCCAGCAGCTCCCCTTTGCTATCGGGGGGACAAGAGACCCAGTACTTC | CASSSPLLSGGQETQYF
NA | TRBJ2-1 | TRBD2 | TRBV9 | TGTGCCAGCAGCGTAGCGCATCTAGCGGGTACCTACAATGAGCAGTTCTTC | CASSVAHLAGTYNEQFF
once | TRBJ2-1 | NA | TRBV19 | TGTGCCAGTAGTATGGGGGGTGAGCAGTTCTTC | CASSMGGEQFF
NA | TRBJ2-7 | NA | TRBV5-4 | TGTGCCAGCGGCTTGGGTCGTGAGCAGTACTTC | CASGLGREQYF
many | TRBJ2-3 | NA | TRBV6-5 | TGTGCCAGCAGACCCGGACAGAGCCCAGATACGCAGTATTTT | CASRPGQSPDTQYF
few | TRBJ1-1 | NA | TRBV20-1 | TGCAGTGCTAGAGATATCGGGTGGTCCGTCTTT | CSARDIGWSVF
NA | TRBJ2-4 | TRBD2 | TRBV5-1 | TGCGCCAGCAGCCCAACGACTAGCGGGAGAGGCAAAAACATTCAGTACTTC | CASSPTTSGRGKNIQYF
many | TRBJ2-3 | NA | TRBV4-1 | TGCGCCAGCAGCCAAGAAGTCTCAGATACGCAGTATTTT | CASSQEVSDTQYF
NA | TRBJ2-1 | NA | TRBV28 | TGTGCCAGCAGTCAAGCGGTACCTTCCTACAATGAGCAGTTCTTC | CASSQAVPSYNEQFF
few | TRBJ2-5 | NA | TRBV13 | TGTGCCAGCAGCCCGCGGGACACCCAAGAGACCCAGTACTTC | CASSPRDTQETQYF
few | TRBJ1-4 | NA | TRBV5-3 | TGTGCCAGCAGCTTGGCTGGCACCAGTAATGAAAAACTGTTTTTT | CASSLAGTSNEKLFF